Presented here are 19 T cell receptor beta chains from one specimen sequenced in a study of T cell responses to AZD1222 COVID-19 vaccine. Sequenced by immunoSEQ multiplex PCR; TCRdb stores in-frame clones only, minus some. The table has around 110,000 clones, roughly nine tenths seen once. Sequences were derived from peripheral blood, sampled on day 0 of AZD1222 vaccination. These receptors originate from an adult in good health.

The rearrangement uses TRBV9 and TRBJ1-3, with D uncertain. This CDR3 region has 14 residues. CDR1 and CDR2 from the germline V gene are SGDLS and YYNGEE. V dropped 2 bases and J dropped 1 base, with 7 bases sitting between them. CDR3 loop: CASSVPGSGNTIYF. The CDR3 coding sequence is TGTGCCAGCAGCGTGCCGGGGTCTGGAAACACCATATATTTT.

The rearrangement links TRBV5-1 to TRBJ1-1, with D possibly being TRBD1 (6 bases). The CDR3 is 14 amino acids. V was cut by 3 bases and J by 4 bases, with 13 bases left in between. The germline V gene encodes CDR1 SGHRS and CDR2 YFSETQ. Here the CDR3 reads CASSSGQWGTEAFF. The CDR3 nucleotides are TGCGCCAGCAGCTCTGGACAGTGGGGCACTGAAGCTTTCTTT.

The gene calls are TRBV29-1 and TRBJ2-7; either TRBD1 or TRBD2 may fit D (5 bases each). The germline V and J ends were trimmed by 4 bases and 0 bases, with 13 bases remaining between them. Germline assignment: CDR1 SQVTM and CDR2 ANQGSEA. The CDR3 consists of 14 residues. CDR3 nucleotide sequence: TGCAGCGTTGGTCGGGACCTGAGCTCCTACGAGCAGTACTTC. Its protein product is CSVGRDLSSYEQYF.

This CDR3 reads CASSPTSGGASEQFF. CDR3 bases: TGTGCCAGCAGCCCAACTAGCGGGGGGGCCAGTGAGCAGTTCTTC. This chain connects TRBV11-3 to TRBJ2-1, with TRBD2 identical over 13 bases. Germline CDR1 is SGHNT and CDR2 is YENEEA. The V gene end was trimmed by 5 bases and the J gene end by 9 bases; junction bases not matched to a gene: 7. CDR3 length equals 15 residues.

This chain joins TRBV6-2 or TRBV6-3 and TRBJ1-5; 9 bases fit TRBD1. The CDR3 has 15 residues. Germline CDR1 reads MNHEY; CDR2 reads SVGEGT. After removal of 5 bases from V and 9 bases from J, the junction contained 11 bases not matched to a gene. In DNA, the CDR3 is TGTGCCAGCAGTCCCGGGACAGGGCTAGGGCGGCCCCAGCATTTT. Translation: CASSPGTGLGRPQHF.

The chain employs TRBV11-3 and TRBJ2-5, with TRBD1 matching 8 bases. V gave up 5 bases and J gave up 0 bases; unmatched junction bases: 2. The CDR3 extends over 14 amino acids. In germline, CDR1 is SGHNT, CDR2 YENEEA. The DNA for the CDR3 is TGTGCCAGCAGCCCAGGGGGCAACCAAGAGACCCAGTACTTC. It is translated as CASSPGGNQETQYF.

The CDR3 DNA reads as TGTGCCATCAGTGATCAGCCAGGGGGAATCACAGATACGCAGTATTTT. Its translation: CAISDQPGGITDTQYF. V and J are TRBV10-3 and TRBJ2-3; the match to TRBD1 covers 7 bases. This CDR3 is built from 16 residues. The germline V gene has CDR1 ENHRY and CDR2 SYGVKD. V was clipped by 3 bases and J by 2 bases; unmatched bases: 8.

The V call is TRBV28, the J call TRBJ2-3; weak D call: TRBD2 (5 bases). The germline CDR1 and CDR2 sequences are MDHEN and SYDVKM. CDR3 length: 16 amino acids. Trimming cost V 8 bases and J 2 bases, with 20 bases left between them. The CDR3 nucleotides read TGTGCCAGCTTTTCTCGGGGAGCGGCCTTCACAGATACGCAGTATTTT. Protein sequence: CASFSRGAAFTDTQYF.

The chain joins TRBV7-9 to TRBJ2-7; D not certain. The CDR3 spans 13 residues. Per the germline V gene, CDR1 is SEHNR and CDR2 is FQNEAQ (reference sequence). With 3 bases removed from V and 3 bases from J, the gap between germline ends came to 9 bases. The CDR3 is CASSFSSDYEQYF. The DNA for the CDR3 is TGTGCCAGCAGCTTTAGTTCCGACTACGAGCAGTACTTC.

This rearrangement joins TRBV4-1 to TRBJ1-2; TRBD1 matches at 7 bases. Germline CDR1 is MGHRA and CDR2 is YSYEKL. The V gene end was trimmed by 4 bases and the J gene end by 4 bases; junction bases not matched to a gene: 9. This CDR3 is 15 amino acids long. The CDR3 region is CASSLGDREFYGYTF. CDR3 sequence (DNA): TGCGCCAGCAGCCTGGGCGACAGGGAATTCTATGGCTACACCTTC.

J is TRBJ1-5 and V is TRBV3-1 (or the pseudogene TRBV3-2), with TRBD1 matching 8 bases. This CDR3 spans 12 amino acids. Germline values: CDR1 LGHDT, CDR2 YNNKEL (reference sequence). J was trimmed by 12 bases and V by 6 bases; bases with no gene match: 7. DNA for the CDR3: TGTGCCAGCAGTCAGGGGACAGGCCGCCAGCATTTT. Its translation is CASSQGTGRQHF.

The chain joins TRBV9 to TRBJ1-2, with 12 bases lining up with TRBD1. Germline values: CDR1 SGDLS, CDR2 YYNGEE. Germline trimming cut 0 bases from V and 4 bases from J; bases unmatched to any gene: 13. The CDR3 covers 19 residues. The DNA of the CDR3 is TGTGCCAGCAGCGTAGCTACATCGGGACAGGGGGCTGGGGGCTATGGCTACACCTTC. This encodes CASSVATSGQGAGGYGYTF.

The chain couples TRBV2 to TRBJ1-2; 9 bases are a match to TRBD1. V shed 3 bases, J shed 4 bases, and the junction held 9 bases outside the gene matches. Germline CDR1 and CDR2: SNHLY and FYNNEI. The CDR3 has 16 amino acids. The CDR3 sequence: CASSDLGDREGYGYTF. As DNA, the CDR3 is TGTGCCAGCAGTGACTTAGGGGACAGGGAGGGCTATGGCTACACCTTC.

The chain employs TRBV7-2 and TRBJ1-3; no clear D gene. The CDR3 runs to 15 residues. Trimming removed 4 bases from V and 8 bases from J, with 18 bases in between. The germline gives CDR1 SGHTA, CDR2 FQGNSA. DNA of the CDR3: TGTGCCAGCAGCTCTTCTCTAGGATTCGCGGACACCATATATTTT. Translating gives CASSSSLGFADTIYF.

J is TRBJ1-3 and V is TRBV19, with D tentatively TRBD1 (6 bases). The V gene's germline CDR1 is LNHDA and CDR2 SQIVND (reference sequence). CDR3 size: 14 residues. V was trimmed by 5 bases and J by 2 bases, leaving 10 bases between them. CDR3 in amino acids: CASSRGGPGNTIYF. The DNA of the CDR3 is TGTGCCAGTAGTCGCGGGGGCCCTGGAAACACCATATATTTT. Supplemented by reference TRBV19 and TRBJ1-3, the full variable domain reads DGGITQSPKYLFRKEGQNVTLSCEQNLNHDAMYWYRQDPGQGLRLIYYSQIVNDFQKGDIAEGYSVSREKKESFPLTVTSAQKNPTAFYLCASSRGGPGNTIYFGEGSWLTVV.

CDR3 nucleotides: TGTGCCAGCAGCCCGCAAAAAACTGAAGCTTTCTTT. Amino acid sequence: CASSPQKTEAFF. The rearrangement links TRBV7-9 to TRBJ1-1; D call uncertain. The CDR3 covers 12 residues. Germline V gives CDR1 SEHNR, CDR2 FQNEAQ (reference sequence). V was cut by 5 bases and J by 5 bases, with 9 bases left in between.

The rearrangement links TRBV5-5 to TRBJ2-1, with TRBD2 as a possible D gene (5 bases). The CDR3 runs 19 residues. CDR1 and CDR2 from the germline V gene are SGHKS and YYEKEE (reference sequence). Between the trimmed V and J ends, which lost 4 bases and 5 bases, there was a span of 28 bases. The CDR3 DNA reads as TGTGCCAGCAGCATCCTATGGACGGTAGCGAGCCAGGCGGACAATGAGCAGTTCTTC. This encodes CASSILWTVASQADNEQFF.

The chain joins TRBV27 to TRBJ1-3, with D hard to call. There are 13 residues in the CDR3. Trimming took 3 bases from V and 4 from J, leaving 7 bases between them. Germline CDR1 and CDR2: MNHEY and SMNVEV (reference sequence). CDR3 sequence: CASSFTPGNTIYF. The CDR3 coding sequence is TGTGCCAGCAGTTTTACACCAGGAAACACCATATATTTT.

This chain links TRBV9 with TRBJ1-1; 7 bases match TRBD1. Germline values: CDR1 SGDLS, CDR2 YYNGEE. V dropped 3 bases and J dropped 7; count of bases not matched to a gene: 9. The CDR3 loop spans 14 amino acids. The CDR3 coding sequence is TGTGCCAGCAGCGAAATTTCAGGGGGGTTTGAAGCTTTCTTT. Translation gives CASSEISGGFEAFF.